The 20 T cell receptor beta chains below were found in one sample sequenced in a study of T cell responses to AZD1222 COVID-19 vaccine. Libraries were prepared by immunoSEQ multiplex PCR; TCRdb keeps only in-frame clonotypes and omits some of them. The sample yields approximately 110,000 clones, roughly nine tenths seen once. The source material was peripheral blood, sampled on day 0 of AZD1222 vaccination. These receptor sequences come from an adult in good health.

This clone was seen only once. V is TRBV7-2 and J is TRBJ2-7; D is undetermined. The germline V gene has CDR1 SGHTA and CDR2 FQGNSA. This CDR3 contains 13 residues. Trimming stripped 1 base from V and 7 bases from J, with 11 bases between. The CDR3 is CASSLEPPREQYF. Here the CDR3 DNA reads TGTGCCAGCAGCTTAGAACCGCCTAGAGAGCAGTACTTC.

The J gene is TRBJ1-2, the V gene TRBV11-3; D remains ambiguous. Per the germline V gene, CDR1 is SGHNT and CDR2 is YENEEA. This CDR3 has 13 residues. Trimming cost V 5 bases and J 8 bases, with 15 bases left between them. The CDR3 nucleotides are TGTGCCAGCAGCCCTGAAGGGTCCTACGGCTACACCTTC. This encodes CASSPEGSYGYTF.

The V gene is TRBV6-6, the J gene TRBJ1-4, with 7 bases aligning to TRBD1. The J segment lost 6 bases and the V segment lost 6 bases, leaving 10 bases of the junction unmatched. The CDR3 length is 15 residues. Germline V gives CDR1 MNHNY, CDR2 SVGAGI (reference sequence). Written as DNA, the CDR3 is TGTGCCAGCAGGACCGACAGGGCCCGGCATGAAAAACTGTTTTTT. Protein: CASRTDRARHEKLFF.

The chain combines TRBV7-2 with TRBJ1-2, with D tentatively TRBD1 (5 bases). Trimming pared 4 bases from V and 7 bases from J, leaving 10 bases between. Germline-derived CDR1 and CDR2 are SGHTA and FQGNSA. There are 12 residues in the CDR3. CDR3 nucleotides: TGTGCCAGCAGCTGGGGGGAGAGTGGCTACACCTTC. This sequence encodes CASSWGESGYTF.

This rearrangement joins TRBV30 to TRBJ1-6; tentatively, D is TRBD1 (5 bases). The germline V and J ends were trimmed by 1 base and 8 bases, with 9 bases remaining between them. Germline-derived CDR1 and CDR2 are GTSNPN and SVGIG (reference sequence). This CDR3 is built from 13 residues. In nucleotides, the CDR3 is TGTGCCTGGAGTGAGGGGTTTGATTCACCCCTCCACTTT. Its translation: CAWSEGFDSPLHF.

The genes are TRBV11-2 and TRBJ2-5; no clear D. V gave up 5 bases and J gave up 2 bases, with 15 bases separating them. CDR3 length: 15 amino acids. Germline CDR1 SGHAT, CDR2 FQNNGV. CDR3 in DNA: TGTGCCAGCAGCACTGGCGGTTTATCTCAAGAGACCCAGTACTTC. This sequence encodes CASSTGGLSQETQYF. The full variable domain, its missing parts supplied by reference TRBV11-2 and TRBJ2-5, is EAGVAQSPRYKIIEKRQSVAFWCNPISGHATLYWYQQILGQGPKLLIQFQNNGVVDDSQLPKDRFSAERLKGVDSTLKIQPAKLEDSAVYLCASSTGGLSQETQYFGPGTRLLVL.

V usage is TRBV5-1 and J usage is TRBJ1-2; TRBD1 matches at 7 bases. With 7 bases clipped from V and 7 bases from J, the junction kept 10 bases outside the gene matches. Germline CDR1 SGHRS, CDR2 YFSETQ. The CDR3 loop spans 13 amino acids. CDR3 nucleotide sequence: TGCGCCAGCGGCGTGGGACAGCCAGGTGGCTACACCTTC. Amino acid sequence: CASGVGQPGGYTF.

CDR3 nucleotide sequence: TGCGCCAGCAGCTCTCCGGTTCTCTCTGGGGCCAACGTCCTGACTTTC. Translation gives CASSSPVLSGANVLTF. The gene calls are TRBV5-1 and TRBJ2-6; D unclear. Germline assignment: CDR1 SGHRS and CDR2 YFSETQ. V was clipped by 3 bases and J by 0 bases, with 10 bases between them. This CDR3 comprises 16 residues.

The chain links TRBV9 to TRBJ2-2, with D possibly TRBD2 on 5 matching bases. V lost 0 bases, J lost 4 bases, and 7 bases lay in between. CDR1 and CDR2 from the germline V gene are SGDLS and YYNGEE. This CDR3 comprises 14 residues. The CDR3 is CASSVGGGTGELFF. DNA for the CDR3: TGTGCCAGCAGCGTAGGAGGAGGCACCGGGGAGCTGTTTTTT.

As concerns this clone: Mismatch with germline at one junction end may stem from a read error. This chain connects TRBV3-1 (or the pseudogene TRBV3-2) to TRBJ1-4, with 8 positions matching TRBD1. The CDR3 is 14 residues long. Per germline, CDR1 LGHDT and CDR2 YNNKEL (reference sequence). The CDR3 protein is CASSQERGDRGLSF. CDR3 bases: TGTGCCAGCAGCCAAGAAAGGGGAGACAGGGGTCTATCTTTT.

The chain links TRBV9 to TRBJ2-2, with a weak D call TRBD1 (5 bases). Germline V gene lookup returns CDR1 SGDLS and CDR2 YYNGEE. CDR3 length equals 17 residues. V lost 0 bases, J lost 4 bases, and 16 bases lay in between. CDR3 sequence (DNA): TGTGCCAGCAGCGTAGATCTAGGGGTTTCGGGCACCGGGGAGCTGTTTTTT. Residues: CASSVDLGVSGTGELFF.

To note about this clone: The sample has other DNA sequences that encode this CDR3 too. The chain employs TRBV6-5 and TRBJ1-1, with unresolved D. V lost 0 bases to trimming and J lost 1 base, with 3 bases between them. Germline loops: CDR1 MNHEY, CDR2 SVGAGI. The CDR3 length is 13 residues. For the CDR3, the DNA is TGTGCCAGCAGTTACTCGCAGAACACTGAAGCTTTCTTT. Residues: CASSYSQNTEAFF.

In its sample, this clone was seen once. V and J are TRBV6-5 and TRBJ2-3; D is unclear. The V gene's germline CDR1 is MNHEY and CDR2 SVGAGI. This CDR3 has 13 residues. V was cut by 2 bases and J by 6 bases, with 9 bases left in between. CDR3 region: CASSYAALDTQYF. The CDR3 DNA sequence: TGTGCCAGCAGTTACGCGGCTTTGGATACGCAGTATTTT.

The chain uses TRBV7-8 and TRBJ1-4; D might be TRBD1 (6 bases). The CDR3 length is 14 residues. V lost 1 base, J lost 5 bases, and 8 bases lay in between. Germline values: CDR1 SGHVS, CDR2 FQNEAQ. Written as DNA, the CDR3 is TGTGCCAGCAGCTTAGGACAGGTCAATGAAAAACTGTTTTTT. This gives the protein CASSLGQVNEKLFF.

The gene calls are TRBV6-1 and TRBJ2-2; D is unclear. V was cut by 1 base and J by 4 bases, with 4 bases left in between. The CDR3 is made up of 13 amino acids. CDR1 MNHNS and CDR2 SASEGT come from the germline V gene. CDR3 protein: CASSEGLTGELFF. The CDR3 coding sequence is TGTGCCAGCAGTGAAGGGCTCACCGGGGAGCTGTTTTTT.

The chain is built from TRBV7-2 and TRBJ2-5; D is unresolved. This CDR3 has 14 amino acids. V shed 0 bases and J shed 5 bases, with 10 bases lying between them. CDR1 is SGHTA, CDR2 FQGNSA, per germline. CDR3 bases: TGTGCCAGCAGCTTAGCGCTGACCCTGGAGACCCAGTACTTC. It yields the protein CASSLALTLETQYF.

This clone was recorded only once. The chain has TRBV6-5 and TRBJ1-2; the D gene is possibly TRBD1 (5 bases). This CDR3 is built from 12 residues. Germline CDR1 reads MNHEY; CDR2 reads SVGAGI. V was cut by 6 bases and J by 2 bases, with 7 bases left in between. The DNA of the CDR3 is TGTGCCAGCAGCCGACAGAACTATGGCTACACCTTC. It translates to CASSRQNYGYTF.

The chain recombines TRBV27 with TRBJ2-7, with a tentative D call TRBD1 (7 bases). The V gene lost 4 bases and the J gene lost 2 bases, with 15 bases spanning the gap. CDR1 and CDR2 (germline): MNHEY, SMNVEV (reference sequence). The CDR3 has 15 residues. The CDR3 DNA follows: TGTGCCAGCAGTTCGAGACAGGGAGGCACCTACGAGCAGTACTTC. This codes for CASSSRQGGTYEQYF.

V and J are TRBV24-1 and TRBJ2-7; D might be TRBD1 (6 bases). This CDR3 has 12 amino acids. The germline gives CDR1 KGHDR, CDR2 SFDVKD. The ends were cut back, 7 bases at V and 1 base at J, with 7 bases in the middle. The CDR3, as DNA: TGTGCCACCAGCGACAGGTCCTACGAGCAGTACTTC. Translating gives CATSDRSYEQYF.

V gene TRBV5-1 combines with J gene TRBJ2-7; the match to TRBD2 covers 7 bases. Trimming at V came to 4 bases and at J to 3 bases, leaving 4 bases not matched to a gene. The CDR3 sequence is 13 residues long. In germline, CDR1 is SGHRS, CDR2 YFSETQ. The CDR3 bases are TGCGCCAGCAGCCCAGGACTAGTCTACGAGCAGTACTTC. As protein: CASSPGLVYEQYF.